This record looks at one T cell receptor beta chain sequence and its context. Its antigen is not known. This entry is derived from a study of monozygotic twins with inflammatory bowel disease. Study conclusions and caveats: A lone strong IBD-associated signal or clonotype found no support. Healthy co-twins exceeded IBD patients in TCRbeta diversity as measured by inverse Simpson.

The CDR3 is made up of 15 amino acids. Germline V CDR1 and CDR2: SGHTA, FQGNSA. During cDNA synthesis, UMIs that each contained a 6-nucleotide sample barcode were added by means of template switching. TCRdb re-analyzed the 5' RACE reads; it lists each CDR3 protein once, without DNA. In all, the sample yields about 99,000 distinct CDR3 sequences. The sequenced sample consisted of blood. This chain uses TRBV7-2 with TRBJ1-2; TCRdb selects TRBD1, and the lack of DNA leaves this call unchecked. The sequence came from a human donor with ulcerative colitis or Crohn's disease, or a healthy co-twin of an affected twin (not recorded which). CDR3 protein: CASSLSGTLIYGYTF.